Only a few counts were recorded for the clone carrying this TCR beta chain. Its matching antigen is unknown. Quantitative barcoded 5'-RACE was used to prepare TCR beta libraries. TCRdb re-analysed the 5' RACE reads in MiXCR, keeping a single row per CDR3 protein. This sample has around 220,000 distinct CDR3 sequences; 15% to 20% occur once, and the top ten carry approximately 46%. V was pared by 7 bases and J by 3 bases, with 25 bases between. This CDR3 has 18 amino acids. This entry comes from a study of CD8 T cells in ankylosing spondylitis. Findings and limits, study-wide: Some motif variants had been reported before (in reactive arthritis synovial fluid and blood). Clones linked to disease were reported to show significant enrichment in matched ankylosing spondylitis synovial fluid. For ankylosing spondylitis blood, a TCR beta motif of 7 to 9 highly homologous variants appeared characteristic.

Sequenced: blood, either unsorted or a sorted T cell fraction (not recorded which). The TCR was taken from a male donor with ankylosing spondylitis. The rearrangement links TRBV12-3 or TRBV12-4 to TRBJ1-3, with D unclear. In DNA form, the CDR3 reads TGTGCCAGCACCACCCCGGGGAGGGATTTGGTATTTGGAAACACCATATATTTT. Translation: CASTTPGRDLVFGNTIYF.